These 22 T cell receptor beta chains were all obtained from the same sample, sequenced in a study of siplizumab effects on memory and regulatory T cells. Generated by immunoSEQ multiplex PCR, the TCRdb table keeps only in-frame clones and is missing some. The table includes approximately 100,000 clones, around 93% detected once. Material for sequencing was non-Treg CD4+ T cells sorted from blood. All receptors come from a human donor in good health.

The rearrangement uses TRBV4-1 and TRBJ1-5; D uncertain. V was clipped by 4 bases and J by 5 bases, with 12 bases between them. The length of the CDR3 is 14 residues. From germline, CDR1 is MGHRA and CDR2 YSYEKL. Here the CDR3 reads CASSLDAGDQPQHF. CDR3 in DNA: TGCGCCAGCAGCCTGGACGCTGGTGATCAGCCCCAGCATTTT.

CDR3 DNA sequence: TGTGCCAGCAGCTCCGGACTAGTGACCTACGAGCAGTACTTC. It translates to CASSSGLVTYEQYF. V is TRBV5-5 and J is TRBJ2-7, with 7 bases aligning to TRBD2. CDR3 length: 14 amino acids. The trim removed 3 bases at V and 2 bases at J, leaving 5 bases unmatched. Germline CDR1 is SGHKS and CDR2 is YYEKEE (reference sequence).

The gene calls are TRBV7-9 and TRBJ2-1; D possibly matches TRBD1 or TRBD2 (6 bases each). The CDR3 loop spans 19 amino acids. V was cut by 5 bases and J by 0 bases, with 23 bases left in between. The germline gives CDR1 SEHNR, CDR2 FQNEAQ (reference sequence). The CDR3 region is CASSPYGGGGTSSYNEQFF. As DNA, the CDR3 is TGTGCCAGCAGCCCTTACGGGGGTGGGGGCACCAGCTCCTACAATGAGCAGTTCTTC.

This clone was recorded only once. This chain uses TRBV18 with TRBJ1-3; 7 nucleotides match TRBD1. V dropped 5 bases and J dropped 4; count of bases not matched to a gene: 17. The germline gives CDR1 KGHSH, CDR2 LQKENI. This CDR3 has 18 amino acids. The CDR3 here is CASSSKLRTGASGNTIYF. In DNA, the CDR3 is TGTGCCAGCTCATCTAAGCTCCGAACAGGGGCCTCGGGAAACACCATATATTTT.

This chain connects TRBV10-3 to TRBJ2-5, with a weak D call TRBD2 (6 bases). CDR3 size: 12 residues. The V gene's germline CDR1 is ENHRY and CDR2 SYGVKD. The CDR3, as DNA: TGTGCGACCAGGCGGGGCGAAGAGACCCAGTACTTC. It specifies CATRRGEETQYF.

The J gene is TRBJ2-5, the V gene TRBV5-4, with unresolved D. The V gene lost 1 base and the J gene lost 1 base, with 5 bases spanning the gap. CDR3 length equals 13 residues. The germline CDR1 and CDR2 sequences are SGHNT and YYREEE (reference sequence). For the CDR3, the DNA is TGTGCCAGCAGCTTGACACCCCAAGAGACCCAGTACTTC. Translation gives CASSLTPQETQYF.

The V call is TRBV7-3, the J call TRBJ2-3, with TRBD2 as a possible D gene (6 bases). V was pared by 5 bases and J by 4 bases, with 19 bases between. CDR1 is SGHTA and CDR2 is FQGTGA in the germline V gene. The CDR3 extends over 16 amino acids. CDR3 DNA sequence: TGTGCCAGCAGCCCCGAGGGGAATTGGGAGGCAGATACGCAGTATTTT. Protein: CASSPEGNWEADTQYF.

This clone is a singleton in its sample. The V gene is TRBV6-5, the J gene TRBJ2-7; the D gene could be TRBD1 or TRBD2 (5 bases each). Between the trimmed V and J ends, which lost 5 bases and 0 bases, there was a span of 11 bases. CDR1 and CDR2 from the germline V gene are MNHEY and SVGAGI. This CDR3 region has 14 residues. CDR3 in DNA: TGTGCCAGCAGTGATCCCGGGACCTCCTACGAGCAGTACTTC. As protein: CASSDPGTSYEQYF.

J is TRBJ2-7 and V is TRBV18; D not certain. CDR3 length: 14 amino acids. Germline V gives CDR1 KGHSH, CDR2 LQKENI. The ends were cut back, 1 base at V and 7 bases at J, with 14 bases in the middle. The CDR3 region is CASSPRSGVEEQYF. CDR3 DNA: TGTGCCAGCTCACCACGTTCCGGAGTGGAGGAGCAGTACTTC.

The V call is TRBV15, the J call TRBJ2-4; a weak D match, TRBD1 (6 bases). Between the trimmed V and J ends, which lost 0 bases and 3 bases, there was a span of 12 bases. Germline CDR1 is LNHNV and CDR2 is YYDKDF (reference sequence). The CDR3 has 16 amino acids. The CDR3 sequence is CATSRDWGQLKNIQYF. The CDR3 DNA follows: TGTGCCACCAGCAGAGATTGGGGACAACTCAAAAACATTCAGTACTTC.

The chain combines TRBV9 with TRBJ2-3; 13 bases match TRBD2. CDR1 is SGDLS, CDR2 YYNGEE, per germline. The trim removed 4 bases at V and 4 bases at J, leaving 3 bases unmatched. The CDR3 length is 15 residues. CDR3 in DNA: TGTGCCAGCAGCCCAACTAGCGGGGGGGCAGATACGCAGTATTTT. Its translation: CASSPTSGGADTQYF.

The J gene is TRBJ1-1, the V gene TRBV29-1; D remains ambiguous. Trimming left V 4 bases short and J 0 bases short, with 9 bases between. Germline CDR1 SQVTM, CDR2 ANQGSEA. This CDR3 contains 13 residues. CDR3 bases: TGCAGCGTTGTGCGGCGGATGAACACTGAAGCTTTCTTT. This translates into CSVVRRMNTEAFF.

The chain combines TRBV7-6 with TRBJ2-2; 7 bases are a match to TRBD2. The CDR3 totals 16 residues. V lost 4 bases to trimming and J lost 6 bases; unmatched junction nucleotides: 11. The germline V gene encodes CDR1 SGHVS and CDR2 FNYEAQ. The CDR3 coding sequence is TGTGCCAGCAGCTGGAATCTCAGGGAGGGTCCCGGGGAGCTGTTTTTT. As protein: CASSWNLREGPGELFF. Together with reference TRBV7-6 and TRBJ2-2, the CDR3 gives the full variable domain: GAGVSQSPRYKVTKRGQDVALRCDPISGHVSLYWYRQALGQGPEFLTYFNYEAQQDKSGLPNDRFSAERPEGSISTLTIQRTEQRDSAMYRCASSWNLREGPGELFFGEGSRLTVL.

This rearrangement joins TRBV27 to TRBJ2-7; 9 nucleotides agree with TRBD1. With V trimmed by 11 bases and J by 3 bases, 11 bases remained unmatched. CDR3 size: 14 residues. CDR1 MNHEY and CDR2 SMNVEV come from the germline V gene (reference sequence). The CDR3 reads CAGETGTGHYEQYF. In DNA, the CDR3 is TGTGCCGGCGAAACGGGGACAGGGCACTACGAGCAGTACTTC.

This chain links TRBV4-2 with TRBJ1-6; 7 bases line up with TRBD1. Trimming cost V 3 bases and J 7 bases; bases outside gene matches: 6. CDR1 is LGHNA and CDR2 is YNFKEQ in the germline V gene. The CDR3 contains 15 residues. The CDR3 coding sequence is TGTGCCAGCAGCCAGTGGGACAGCGAAAATTCACCCCTCCACTTT. It is translated as CASSQWDSENSPLHF.

Note on this clone: The sample contains more than one DNA sequence encoding this CDR3. The genes are TRBV5-1 and TRBJ2-2; D is unclear. Trimming left V 0 bases short and J 1 base short, with 4 bases between. Germline CDR1 reads SGHRS; CDR2 reads YFSETQ. This CDR3 has 14 amino acids. CDR3 sequence reads: CASSLGQNTGELFF. CDR3 DNA sequence: TGCGCCAGCAGCTTGGGACAGAACACCGGGGAGCTGTTTTTT.

The rearrangement uses TRBV5-6 and TRBJ1-6; D not resolved. V shed 3 bases and J shed 8 bases, with 9 bases lying between them. The CDR3 runs to 13 residues. Germline lookup yields CDR1 SGHDT and CDR2 YYEEEE. The CDR3 sequence is CASSSEPDSPLHF. CDR3 DNA sequence: TGTGCCAGCAGCTCAGAGCCGGATTCACCCCTCCACTTT.

The chain links TRBV10-3 to TRBJ2-5; 7 positions agree with TRBD2. The V gene end was trimmed by 3 bases and the J gene end by 1 base; junction bases not matched to a gene: 2. Germline CDR1 is ENHRY and CDR2 is SYGVKD. CDR3 size: 14 residues. The CDR3 is CAISDSGGQETQYF. The DNA of the CDR3 is TGTGCCATCAGTGATTCGGGGGGCCAAGAGACCCAGTACTTC.

V and J are TRBV27 and TRBJ1-3; D call uncertain. This CDR3 comprises 15 residues. Between the trimmed V and J ends, which lost 0 bases and 2 bases, there was a span of 8 bases. CDR1 MNHEY and CDR2 SMNVEV come from the germline V gene (reference sequence). The DNA for the CDR3 is TGTGCCAGCAGTTTATCGATCGGTACTGGAAACACCATATATTTT. This translates into CASSLSIGTGNTIYF.

This clone was picked up one time. The chain employs TRBV6-4 and TRBJ2-5; possible D gene TRBD2, 6 bases. Germline V gene lookup returns CDR1 MRHNA and CDR2 SNTAGT. V dropped 4 bases and J dropped 5 bases, with 23 bases sitting between them. The CDR3 covers 17 residues. In DNA, the CDR3 is TGTGCCAGCAGTGGGGGCCCGTGGGGGGTCGTGGCGGAGACCCAGTACTTC. It is translated as CASSGGPWGVVAETQYF.

The rearrangement uses TRBV9 and TRBJ2-5; possible D gene TRBD1, 5 bases. This CDR3 has 13 residues. Deletions cut 2 bases from V and 1 base from J, with 6 bases between. CDR1 is SGDLS, CDR2 YYNGEE, per germline. The DNA of the CDR3 is TGTGCCAGCAGCGTCACAGGCCAAGAGACCCAGTACTTC. Encoded protein: CASSVTGQETQYF.

The chain employs TRBV19 and TRBJ1-5; D call uncertain. V gave up 5 bases and J gave up 5 bases, with 13 bases separating them. CDR3 length equals 14 residues. Germline assignment: CDR1 LNHDA and CDR2 SQIVND (reference sequence). The CDR3 loop is CASSPLRLDQPQHF. CDR3 DNA: TGTGCCAGTAGTCCCCTAAGGTTGGATCAGCCCCAGCATTTT.